The present T cell receptor (beta chain) was sequenced within a study of shared clonotypes between healthy human individuals. Sequencing was performed with immunoSEQ multiplex PCR; in TCRdb, only in-frame clones are kept and a portion is missing. The table includes approximately 2,300,000 clones, 85% to 95% detected once. Points on this clone: Its cognate antigen is unknown.

Germline V gives CDR1 LNHDA, CDR2 SQIVND (reference sequence). The CDR3 has 14 amino acids. With 6 bases removed from V and 1 base from J, the gap between germline ends came to 12 bases. The study enrolled healthy HIV-negative adults without recent acute infections or vaccinations as donors. Every contributor of samples was a Caucasian grown-up residing in Nashville, Tennessee. Study-wide points: The donor pool, a small one, limited the genetic and exposure-history diversity represented.

Sequencing was performed on naive CD4+ T cells from PBMCs. The subset is: CD45RA+ positively selected. V gene TRBV19 combines with J gene TRBJ1-1; D is undetermined. This receptor was obtained from a man between 18 and 35 years old in good health. Some clones in this sample may be carry-over from other donors' samples. The CDR3 nucleotides are TGTGCCAGTAGCGAAAGGCAGGAGAACACTGAAGCTTTCTTT. Its translation is CASSERQENTEAFF. Together with reference TRBV19 and TRBJ1-1, the CDR3 gives the full variable domain: DGGITQSPKYLFRKEGQNVTLSCEQNLNHDAMYWYRQDPGQGLRLIYYSQIVNDFQKGDIAEGYSVSREKKESFPLTVTSAQKNPTAFYLCASSERQENTEAFFGQGTRLTVV.